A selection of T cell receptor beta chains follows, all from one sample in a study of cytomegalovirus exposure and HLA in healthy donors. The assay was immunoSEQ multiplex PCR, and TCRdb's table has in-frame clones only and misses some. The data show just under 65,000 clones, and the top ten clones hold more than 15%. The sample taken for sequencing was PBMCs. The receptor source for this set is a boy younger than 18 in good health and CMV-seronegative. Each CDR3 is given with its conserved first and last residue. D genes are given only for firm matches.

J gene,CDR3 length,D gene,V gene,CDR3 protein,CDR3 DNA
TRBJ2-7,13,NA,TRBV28,CASRNRDAYEQYF,TGTGCCAGCAGGAACAGGGACGCTTACGAGCAGTACTTC
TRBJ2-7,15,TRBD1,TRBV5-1,CASSLSRQGRLEQYF,TGCGCCAGCAGCTTGTCCCGACAGGGTCGTCTCGAGCAGTACTTC
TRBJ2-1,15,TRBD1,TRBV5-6,CASSWQQGAINEQFF,TGTGCCAGCAGCTGGCAACAGGGGGCTATCAATGAGCAGTTCTTC
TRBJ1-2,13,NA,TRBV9,CASSVEGSYGYTF,TGTGCCAGCAGCGTAGAGGGGTCCTATGGCTACACCTTC
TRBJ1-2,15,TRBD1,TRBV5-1,CASSPGDRGSYGYTF,TGCGCCAGCAGCCCGGGGGACAGGGGTAGCTATGGCTACACCTTC
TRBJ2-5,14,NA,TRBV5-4,CASSSGQTQETQYF,TGTGCCAGCAGCTCCGGACAGACCCAAGAGACCCAGTACTTC
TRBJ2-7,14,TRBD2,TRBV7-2,CASSPSGGAYEQYF,TGTGCCAGCAGCCCCTCGGGGGGGGCGTACGAGCAGTACTTC
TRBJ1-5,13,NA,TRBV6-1,CASSEGGRGNKHF,TGTGCCAGCAGTGAAGGGGGCAGGGGAAATAAGCATTTT
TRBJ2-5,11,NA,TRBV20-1,CSARGFGEQYF,TGCAGTGCTAGAGGGTTCGGGGAGCAGTACTTC
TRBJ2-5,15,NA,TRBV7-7,CASSLAGAPGETQYF,TGTGCCAGCAGCTTAGCGGGGGCGCCAGGAGAGACCCAGTACTTC
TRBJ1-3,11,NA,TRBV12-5,CASGLDSTIYF,TGTGCTAGTGGTTTGGACTCCACCATATATTTT
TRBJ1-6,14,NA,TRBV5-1,CASSLGQGTPPLHF,TGCGCCAGCAGCTTGGGCCAGGGTACCCCACCCCTCCACTTT
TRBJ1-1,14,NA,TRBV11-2,CASSLMEGDTEAFF,TGTGCCAGCAGCTTAATGGAAGGGGATACTGAAGCTTTCTTT
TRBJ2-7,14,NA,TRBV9,CASSVAPSGYEQYF,TGTGCCAGCAGCGTAGCTCCGAGCGGTTACGAGCAGTACTTC
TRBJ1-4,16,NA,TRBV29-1,CSVEETGPRSNEKLFF,TGCAGCGTTGAAGAGACAGGACCCAGGAGTAATGAAAAACTGTTTTTT
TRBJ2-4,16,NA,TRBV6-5,CASSYSLGLAKNIQYF,TGTGCCAGCAGTTATTCCCTGGGGCTAGCCAAAAACATTCAGTACTTC
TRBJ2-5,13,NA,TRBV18,CASSPRSGETQYF,TGTGCCAGCTCACCACGATCCGGAGAGACCCAGTACTTC
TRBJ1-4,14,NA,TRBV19,CASSIIVSGEKLFF,TGTGCCAGTAGTATTATAGTCAGCGGCGAAAAACTGTTTTTT
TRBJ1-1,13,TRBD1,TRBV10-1,CASSSGQGDEAFF,TGCGCCAGCAGCTCCGGACAGGGGGATGAAGCTTTCTTT
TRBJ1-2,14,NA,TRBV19,CASQTPADNYGYTF,TGTGCCAGTCAGACCCCTGCGGATAACTATGGCTACACCTTC
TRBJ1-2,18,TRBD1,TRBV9,CASSVSRSWDRLKDGYTF,TGTGCCAGCAGCGTCTCTAGGTCGTGGGACAGGCTGAAGGATGGCTACACCTTC
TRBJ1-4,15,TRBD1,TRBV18,CASSSGTGTNEKLFF,TGTGCCAGCTCATCAGGGACAGGGACTAATGAAAAACTGTTTTTT
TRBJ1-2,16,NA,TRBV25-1,CASSEYGQLAVYGYTF,TGTGCCAGCAGTGAATACGGCCAGCTAGCCGTATATGGCTACACCTTC